This entry lists 16 T cell receptor beta chains sequenced from one sample in a study of blood T cells in healthy people across ages (dated by TCRdb to between 2014 and 2016). The library was made by 5' RACE. This sample was sequenced with an Illumina HiSeq 2500. A second PCR of roughly 6 to 11 cycles was run with a J-beta primer mix and a sample-barcoded 5' primer. TCRdb reprocessing: public reads trimmed at Q25 with fastp, clones called with MiXCR, in-frame beta chains kept. Each record represents a unique CDR3 protein, reported with the most common genes and DNA among its rows. The sample profile shows about 590,000 distinct CDR3 sequences; about 28% of them were found once. The top ten constitute around 14% of the sample. The sample comprised blood. The source is a woman aged 80 or over in good health.

This clonotype is a singleton in its sample. The junction departs from germline at one end; a sequencing error may be responsible. The chain joins TRBV4-2 to TRBJ2-1, with 14 bases identical to TRBD2. The germline CDR1 and CDR2 sequences are LGHNA and YNFKEQ. This CDR3 is built from 20 residues. In DNA form, the CDR3 reads TGTACCAGCAGCCAGACTAGCGGGGGGGCCGGAGCAAGGGATGGGAATGAGCAGTTCTTC. Encoded protein: CTSSQTSGGAGARDGNEQFF.

This chain uses TRBV7-7 with TRBJ2-1, with a weak D call TRBD1 (5 bases). Germline loops: CDR1 SSHAT, CDR2 FNYEAQ (reference sequence). The CDR3 consists of 13 residues. V was pared by 4 bases and J by 13 bases, with 17 bases between. CDR3 loop: CASSSAGSETQFF. The CDR3 nucleotides are TGTGCCAGCAGCTCAGCAGGGTCAGAGACCCAGTTCTTC.

This clonotype was seen many times. The chain couples TRBV7-8 to TRBJ2-7; 9 nucleotides agree with TRBD2. V was clipped by 5 bases and J by 4 bases; unmatched bases: 15. Germline V CDR1 and CDR2: SGHVS, FQNEAQ. This CDR3 has 17 residues. The CDR3 sequence is CASSPTDAGGPWYEQYF. In nucleotides, the CDR3 is TGTGCCAGCAGCCCCACCGACGCGGGGGGGCCTTGGTACGAGCAGTACTTC. The full variable domain, its missing parts supplied by reference TRBV7-8 and TRBJ2-7, is GAGVSQSPRYKVAKRGQDVALRCDPISGHVSLFWYQQALGQGPEFLTYFQNEAQLDKSGLPSDRFFAERPEGSVSTLKIQRTQQEDSAVYLCASSPTDAGGPWYEQYFGPGTRLTVT.

This clonotype appeared many times. This may come from a read error, since a much larger clone is one base off. The rearrangement links TRBV3-1 to TRBJ2-5; 8 bases match TRBD1. The CDR3 sequence is 11 residues long. V dropped 2 bases and J dropped 13; count of bases not matched to a gene: 3. The germline gives CDR1 LGHDT, CDR2 YNNKEL (reference sequence). In nucleotides, the CDR3 is TGTGCCAGCAGCCAACAGGGGGCTCGGTACTTC. This codes for CASSQQGARYF.

The chain combines TRBV20-1 with TRBJ2-7; no firm D call. V lost 0 bases and J 2 bases, leaving 11 bases between the germline ends. The CDR3 length is 14 residues. Germline V CDR1 and CDR2: DFQATT, SNEGSKA (reference sequence). CDR3 residues: CSARDSRSTYEQYF. The CDR3 DNA sequence: TGCAGTGCTAGAGATTCCAGGAGTACCTACGAGCAGTACTTC.

The sample holds many counts of this clonotype. The V call is TRBV20-1, the J call TRBJ1-1; weak D call: TRBD1 (5 bases). The V gene lost 0 bases and the J gene lost 0 bases, with 8 bases spanning the gap. The germline CDR1 and CDR2 sequences are DFQATT and SNEGSKA (reference sequence). The CDR3 length is 14 residues. The CDR3 protein is CSAREWGMNTEAFF. In nucleotides, the CDR3 is TGCAGTGCTAGAGAGTGGGGCATGAACACTGAAGCTTTCTTT.

This chain uses TRBV4-3 with TRBJ2-7; the D is unclear. Germline CDR1 is LGHNA and CDR2 is YSLEER. V was cut by 1 base and J by 3 bases, with 13 bases left in between. The CDR3 contains 15 residues. The CDR3 bases are TGCGCCAGCAGCCAAGTAGTAAGCACCAACTACGAGCAGTACTTC. Its translation is CASSQVVSTNYEQYF.

With regard to this clonotype: A much larger clone differs by one base, so this may be a read error. The chain recombines TRBV12-3 or TRBV12-4 with TRBJ2-1; the match to TRBD1 covers 9 bases. The CDR3 totals 12 residues. V trimming: 7 bases; J trimming: 15 bases; junction bases outside the gene matches: 10. CDR3 sequence reads: CASTPDRGELFF. The CDR3 bases are TGTGCCAGCACCCCGGACAGGGGCGAGTTGTTCTTC.

This clonotype was seen a handful of times. The J gene is TRBJ2-2, the V gene TRBV4-1; no clear D gene. Trimming shortened V by 0 bases and J by 6 bases, and 11 bases separated the two germline ends. Germline CDR1 reads MGHRA; CDR2 reads YSYEKL. This CDR3 spans 15 amino acids. This chain's CDR3 is CASSQEGAKPGELFF. CDR3 nucleotide sequence: TGCGCCAGCAGCCAAGAAGGTGCGAAGCCCGGGGAGCTGTTTTTT.

The genes are TRBV6-2 or TRBV6-3 and TRBJ1-1, with no clear D. V was clipped by 0 bases and J by 3 bases, with 8 bases between them. This CDR3 contains 14 residues. Germline CDR1 and CDR2: MNHEY and SVGEGT. The chain's CDR3 is CASSYSMAYTEAFF. In DNA form, the CDR3 reads TGTGCCAGCAGTTACTCGATGGCGTACACTGAAGCTTTCTTT.

This clonotype was seen only a few times. The J gene is TRBJ1-5, the V gene TRBV20-1; D not resolved. The germline CDR1 and CDR2 sequences are DFQATT and SNEGSKA (reference sequence). CDR3 length equals 14 residues. Trimming stripped 1 base from V and 7 bases from J, with 14 bases between. The CDR3 loop reads CSARAGRPEQPQHF. CDR3 DNA sequence: TGCAGTGCTAGAGCCGGTAGGCCCGAACAGCCCCAGCATTTT.

This clonotype was detected many times. The rearrangement uses TRBV21-1 and TRBJ2-7. TRBV21-1 is described as a pseudogene. The CDR3 consists of 15 residues. CDR3 bases: TGTGCCAGCAGCAGCCGACGGAACCCAACCTACGAGCAGTACTTC. It specifies CASSSRRNPTYEQYF.

This clonotype showed up many times. This chain joins TRBV29-1 and TRBJ2-7; tentative D call: TRBD2 (6 bases). The ends were cut back, 4 bases at V and 4 bases at J, with 8 bases in the middle. CDR3 length: 11 residues. Germline values: CDR1 SQVTM, CDR2 ANQGSEA. The CDR3 DNA reads TGCAGCGTTGGGGGGGAATACGAGCAGTACTTC. Translation: CSVGGEYEQYF.

At least ten counts were recorded for this clonotype. The junction departs from the called germline gene at one end, perhaps through a read error. The chain is built from TRBV20-1 and TRBJ2-7; possible D gene TRBD1, 5 bases. Germline assignment: CDR1 DFQATT and CDR2 SNEGSKA (reference sequence). CDR3 length: 12 residues. Here the CDR3 DNA reads TGCGGTGCCTCCTCGCAGGGCTACGAGCAGTACTTC. Protein product: CGASSQGYEQYF.

In regard to this clonotype: It may be a read error: a sequence one base away is much more abundant. The chain is built from TRBV5-1 and TRBJ1-1; D not resolved. From germline, CDR1 is SGHRS and CDR2 YFSETQ. The CDR3 length is 13 residues. V was trimmed by 7 bases and J by 0 bases, leaving 10 bases between them. CDR3 in amino acids: CASGAMMNTEAFF. The CDR3 DNA reads as TGCGCCAGCGGCGCGATGATGAACACTGAAGCTTTCTTT. The complete variable domain, with remaining parts taken from reference TRBV5-1 and TRBJ1-1, reads KAGVTQTPRYLIKTRGQQVTLSCSPISGHRSVSWYQQTPGQGLQFLFEYFSETQRNKGNFPGRFSGRQFSNSRSEMNVSTLELGDSALYLCASGAMMNTEAFFGQGTRLTVV.

About this clonotype: The junction shows a germline mismatch at one end, possibly a read error. The J gene is TRBJ1-1, the V gene TRBV5-1, with 12 bases matching TRBD1. The CDR3 length is 17 residues. The germline gives CDR1 SGHRS, CDR2 YFSETQ. CDR3 in DNA: TGCGCCCGCAGCCCCGGGACAGGGGGCTTTAAGAGCACTGAAGCTTTCTTT. The encoded protein is CARSPGTGGFKSTEAFF.